What follows are 19 T cell receptor beta chains derived from one specimen sequenced in a study of blood T cell repertoires in COVID-19. The protocol was immunoSEQ multiplex PCR, while the TCRdb copy is restricted to in-frame clones and leaves out a portion. The sample yields approximately 190,000 clones, 84% seen once. Sequencing was performed on PBMCs or T cells enriched from blood (not recorded which). Receptors were obtained from a woman aged 25 to 39 who had been exposed to COVID-19.

The V and J genes are TRBV7-9 and TRBJ1-5, with TRBD1 matching over 11 bases. Looked up from germline, CDR1 is SEHNR and CDR2 is FQNEAQ (reference sequence). Trimming at V came to 5 bases and at J to 4 bases, leaving 4 bases not matched to a gene. The CDR3 covers 15 residues. This CDR3 reads CASSDGDRGNQPQHF. CDR3 bases: TGTGCCAGCAGCGACGGGGACAGGGGGAATCAGCCCCAGCATTTT.

The chain has TRBV16 and TRBJ1-6; 8 nucleotides line up with TRBD1. Unmatched junction bases numbered 10, after V lost 0 bases and J lost 9 bases. The germline V gene has CDR1 KGHSY and CDR2 FQNENV. The CDR3 extends over 17 amino acids. In DNA form, the CDR3 reads TGTGCCAGCAGCCAATCGCCCCCGACAGGGGTGGGTTCACCCCTCCACTTT. Translating gives CASSQSPPTGVGSPLHF.

The V call is TRBV9, the J call TRBJ2-7, with 7 bases identical to TRBD1. This CDR3 spans 15 amino acids. Looked up from germline, CDR1 is SGDLS and CDR2 is YYNGEE. J lost 2 bases, V lost 3 bases, and 8 bases had no gene match. The CDR3 loop is CASSADRDWPYEQYF. The CDR3 nucleotides read TGTGCCAGCAGCGCCGACAGGGATTGGCCCTACGAGCAGTACTTC.

V usage is TRBV3-1 (or the pseudogene TRBV3-2) and J usage is TRBJ1-1, with TRBD1 matching 8 bases. The CDR3 covers 13 residues. Germline lookup yields CDR1 LGHDT and CDR2 YNNKEL (reference sequence). V gave up 4 bases and J gave up 5 bases; unmatched junction bases: 3. The CDR3 DNA reads TGTGCCAGCAGCCCGCAGGGGGCGACTGAAGCTTTCTTT. It is translated as CASSPQGATEAFF.

This clone was recorded a few times. The chain couples TRBV7-3 to TRBJ1-1; possibly TRBD1 for D (6 bases). There are 14 residues in the CDR3. Germline loops: CDR1 SGHTA, CDR2 FQGTGA. The ends were cut back, 5 bases at V and 1 base at J, with 11 bases in the middle. For the CDR3, the DNA is TGTGCCAGCAGCCCAGCGGGGGCGAACACTGAAGCTTTCTTT. Its translation is CASSPAGANTEAFF.

The sample holds one count of this clone. The chain links TRBV10-2 to TRBJ1-3, with D possibly being TRBD1 (6 bases). The germline CDR1 and CDR2 sequences are WSHSY and SAAADI. The CDR3 runs to 19 residues. Trimming took 2 bases from V and 0 from J, leaving 20 bases between them. CDR3 amino acids: CASSEIATGSFLSGNTIYF. CDR3 nucleotide sequence: TGCGCCAGCAGTGAGATTGCGACAGGCTCCTTCCTCTCTGGAAACACCATATATTTT.

V usage is TRBV7-2 and J usage is TRBJ2-3; possible D gene TRBD2, 5 bases. From germline, CDR1 is SGHTA and CDR2 FQGNSA. This CDR3 contains 14 residues. The V gene lost 4 bases and the J gene lost 6 bases, with 14 bases spanning the gap. The CDR3 spells CASSSPGSRDTQYF. The DNA for the CDR3 is TGTGCCAGCAGCTCCCCGGGAAGTAGGGATACGCAGTATTTT.

This chain joins TRBV29-1 and TRBJ1-2; 8 bases are shared with TRBD1. Germline V gene lookup returns CDR1 SQVTM and CDR2 ANQGSEA. The V gene end was trimmed by 4 bases and the J gene end by 5 bases; junction bases not matched to a gene: 12. This CDR3 is built from 15 residues. CDR3 loop: CSVGRGQGKGYGYTF. The CDR3 DNA reads as TGCAGCGTTGGCCGAGGACAGGGAAAGGGGTATGGCTACACCTTC.

The chain has TRBV7-8 and TRBJ2-5; 10 bases line up with TRBD2. Germline CDR1 and CDR2: SGHVS and FQNEAQ. With V trimmed by 1 base and J by 0 bases, 2 bases remained unmatched. This CDR3 region has 16 residues. The DNA for the CDR3 is TGTGCCAGCAGCTTAGTCCTAGCGGGGGACCAAGAGACCCAGTACTTC. It encodes CASSLVLAGDQETQYF. Full variable domain (outside the CDR3, taken from reference TRBV7-8 and TRBJ2-5): GAGVSQSPRYKVAKRGQDVALRCDPISGHVSLFWYQQALGQGPEFLTYFQNEAQLDKSGLPSDRFFAERPEGSVSTLKIQRTQQEDSAVYLCASSLVLAGDQETQYFGPGTRLLVL.

The chain links TRBV4-3 to TRBJ2-3; 7 bases are shared with TRBD1. CDR1 and CDR2 from the germline V gene are LGHNA and YSLEER. The CDR3 is 16 amino acids. Losses at the gene ends were 0 bases for V and 2 bases for J; bases not matched to a gene: 5. Here the CDR3 DNA reads TGCGCCAGCAGCCAAGATTTGGGACAGATCACAGATACGCAGTATTTT. Its translation: CASSQDLGQITDTQYF.

The rearrangement joins TRBV10-3 to TRBJ2-7, with TRBD1 matching over 9 bases. CDR1 and CDR2 from the germline V gene are ENHRY and SYGVKD. V shed 3 bases, J shed 4 bases, and the junction held 10 bases outside the gene matches. This CDR3 has 16 residues. In nucleotides, the CDR3 is TGTGCCATCAGTGAACCCGACAGGGGGGGAGTTTACGAGCAGTACTTC. It yields the protein CAISEPDRGGVYEQYF.

The chain is built from TRBV4-1 and TRBJ2-3, with 7 positions matching TRBD2. The length of the CDR3 is 20 residues. V lost 0 bases to trimming and J lost 3 bases; unmatched junction nucleotides: 18. Germline CDR1 is MGHRA and CDR2 is YSYEKL. CDR3 loop: CASSQDGDYDRRLATDTQYF. DNA of the CDR3: TGCGCCAGCAGCCAAGACGGGGATTACGACCGGAGACTAGCAACAGATACGCAGTATTTT.

The V call is TRBV4-3, the J call TRBJ1-6; the D gene is possibly TRBD1 (6 bases). Trimming took off 5 bases at V and 8 bases at J, with 22 bases between the two ends. CDR1 and CDR2 from the germline V gene are LGHNA and YSLEER. This CDR3 has 17 amino acids. The DNA of the CDR3 is TGCGCCAGCAGCAGTATCAGGGGTCAGGGCCAACATTCACCCCTCCACTTT. This codes for CASSSIRGQGQHSPLHF.

The V gene is TRBV7-9, the J gene TRBJ1-1; 7 bases match TRBD1. The germline gives CDR1 SEHNR, CDR2 FQNEAQ (reference sequence). V trimming: 4 bases; J trimming: 8 bases; junction bases outside the gene matches: 7. The CDR3 length is 13 residues. In DNA form, the CDR3 reads TGTGCCAGCAGCTCCGACAGGGTAGGAGAAGCTTTCTTT. Protein sequence: CASSSDRVGEAFF.

The chain employs TRBV6-5 and TRBJ1-4; D perhaps matches TRBD1 (6 bases). The CDR3 runs 13 residues. Germline loops: CDR1 MNHEY, CDR2 SVGAGI. With 8 bases removed from V and 6 bases from J, the gap between germline ends came to 13 bases. The CDR3 region has the DNA TGTGCCAGCCACAAACAGGGTGATGAAAAACTGTTTTTT. Encoded protein: CASHKQGDEKLFF.

This clone was picked up a small number of times. The V and J genes are TRBV7-2 and TRBJ2-1; 14 bases map to TRBD2. This CDR3 has 16 residues. V dropped 5 bases and J dropped 9; count of bases not matched to a gene: 9. Looked up from germline, CDR1 is SGHTA and CDR2 is FQGNSA. The CDR3 bases are TGTGCCAGCAGCAGACGGACTAGCGGGGGGTCAGTTGAGCAGTTCTTC. Translated, it gives CASSRRTSGGSVEQFF.

The chain combines TRBV29-1 with TRBJ1-1; tentative D call: TRBD1 (5 bases). V was trimmed by 4 bases and J by 1 base, leaving 10 bases between them. Germline values: CDR1 SQVTM, CDR2 ANQGSEA. The CDR3 spans 13 residues. Here the CDR3 DNA reads TGCAGCGTTGTGCGGGGGACGAACACTGAAGCTTTCTTT. Amino acids: CSVVRGTNTEAFF.

The chain recombines TRBV4-1 with TRBJ2-3; 8 bases agree with TRBD2. Germline CDR1 is MGHRA and CDR2 is YSYEKL. The CDR3 has 14 residues. V gave up 4 bases and J gave up 1 base; unmatched junction bases: 1. The CDR3 spells CASSPAGGTDTQYF. The CDR3, as DNA: TGCGCCAGCAGCCCAGCGGGGGGCACAGATACGCAGTATTTT.

V usage is TRBV6-6 and J usage is TRBJ1-5, with 8 nucleotides matching TRBD1. Germline lookup yields CDR1 MNHNY and CDR2 SVGAGI (reference sequence). Losses at the gene ends were 10 bases for V and 2 bases for J; bases not matched to a gene: 7. The CDR3 is 14 amino acids. Written as DNA, the CDR3 is TGTGCCACACAGGGGGTTGGTGGCAATCAGCCCCAGCATTTT. Protein: CATQGVGGNQPQHF.